The present entry profiles one T cell receptor beta chain with its context. This table comes from immunoSEQ multiplex PCR, and its TCRdb copy is limited to in-frame clones, with some not included. The table lists around 200,000 clones, more than 80% of them singletons, with about 4% in the top ten. This CDR3 comprises 16 residues. In germline, CDR1 is SNHLY, CDR2 FYNNEI. With V trimmed by 1 base and J by 9 bases, 13 bases remained unmatched. Participants were placed into cohorts based on the clinical history they reported. This record comes from a study of blood T cell repertoires in COVID-19. The sequence was obtained from a woman between 40 and 55 years old with acute COVID-19. The rearrangement joins TRBV2 to TRBJ2-3, with 7 bases lining up with TRBD1. The sample consisted of PBMCs or T cells enriched from blood (not recorded which). Here the CDR3 reads CASSEGLGEHRGTQYF. As DNA, the CDR3 is TGTGCCAGCAGTGAAGGTTTGGGAGAGCACAGGGGAACGCAGTATTTT.